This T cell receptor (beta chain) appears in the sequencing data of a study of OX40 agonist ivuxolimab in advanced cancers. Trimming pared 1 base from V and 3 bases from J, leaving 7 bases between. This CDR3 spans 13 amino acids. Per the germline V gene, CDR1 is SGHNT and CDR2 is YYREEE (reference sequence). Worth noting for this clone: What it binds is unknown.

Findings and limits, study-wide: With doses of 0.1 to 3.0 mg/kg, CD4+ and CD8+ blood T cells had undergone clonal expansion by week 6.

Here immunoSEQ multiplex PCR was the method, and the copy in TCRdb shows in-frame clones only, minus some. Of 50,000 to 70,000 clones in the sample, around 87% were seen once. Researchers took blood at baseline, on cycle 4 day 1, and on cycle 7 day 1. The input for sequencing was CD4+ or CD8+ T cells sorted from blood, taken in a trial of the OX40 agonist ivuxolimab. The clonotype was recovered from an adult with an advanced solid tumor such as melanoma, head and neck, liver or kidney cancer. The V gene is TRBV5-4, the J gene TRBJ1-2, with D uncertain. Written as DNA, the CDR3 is TGTGCCAGCAGCTTGTCCCGAGACTATGGCTACACCTTC. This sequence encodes CASSLSRDYGYTF.